A single TCR beta chain is shown here with its context. V lost 6 bases and J lost 2; bases outside the gene matches: 6. CDR3 length: 14 residues. Germline assignment: CDR1 MNHEY and CDR2 SVGAGI. Produced via immunoSEQ multiplex PCR; TCRdb's table is partial and in-frame only. The sample holds about 70,000 clones, 85% to 95% seen once. These data come from a study of lymphopenia after photon versus proton radiotherapy. The sample here was peripheral blood, taken from a patient treated with photon-based radiotherapy. This TCR was recovered from a middle-aged woman with cholangiocarcinoma. The chain combines TRBV6-5 with TRBJ2-7; 8 positions match TRBD1. CDR3 sequence (DNA): TGTGCCAGCAGCCGGGACAGGTCCGCCTACGAGCAGTACTTC. It encodes CASSRDRSAYEQYF.